One sample yielded the 19 T cell receptor beta chains listed below, sequenced in a study of blood T cell repertoires in COVID-19. Clones were read by immunoSEQ multiplex PCR, and TCRdb kept only the in-frame ones, dropping some. The table has roughly 100,000 clones, approximately 86% seen once. The material sequenced was peripheral blood. These receptors came from a human donor in a cohort sampled during active COVID-19.

The chain joins TRBV7-6 to TRBJ2-3, with TRBD2 identical over 8 bases. This CDR3 has 16 amino acids. The germline V gene has CDR1 SGHVS and CDR2 FNYEAQ. V shed 5 bases, J shed 0 bases, and the junction held 7 bases outside the gene matches. The CDR3 sequence: CASSPLAGPSTDTQYF. The CDR3 region has the DNA TGTGCCAGCAGCCCCTTAGCGGGACCAAGCACAGATACGCAGTATTTT.

This clone was found once. The chain has TRBV5-1 and TRBJ2-7; D is unclear. The CDR3 has 13 residues. Germline values: CDR1 SGHRS, CDR2 YFSETQ. The ends were cut back, 4 bases at V and 0 bases at J, with 8 bases in the middle. CDR3 protein: CASSLFSSYEQYF. The CDR3, as DNA: TGCGCCAGCAGCCTGTTTAGCTCCTACGAGCAGTACTTC.

The rearrangement links TRBV6-6 to TRBJ1-3, with D maybe TRBD1 (5 bases). CDR1 and CDR2 (germline): MNHNY, SVGAGI (reference sequence). V dropped 0 bases and J dropped 2 bases, with 8 bases sitting between them. The CDR3 is 15 residues long. For the CDR3, the DNA is TGTGCCAGCAGTTACTCATGGGGGGCTGGAAACACCATATATTTT. Translated, it gives CASSYSWGAGNTIYF.

V gene TRBV6-2 or TRBV6-3 combines with J gene TRBJ1-2; TRBD1 is a possible D gene (5 bases). CDR1 and CDR2 (germline): MNHEY, SVGEGT. The CDR3 length is 14 residues. V was pared by 4 bases and J by 3 bases, with 12 bases between. The CDR3 nucleotides read TGTGCCAGCAGTTCTGGCAGGGTCCACTATGGCTACACCTTC. This sequence encodes CASSSGRVHYGYTF.

In DNA, the CDR3 is TGTGCCAGCAGCTTAGTTGCAGTCATGAACACTGAAGCTTTCTTT. Protein product: CASSLVAVMNTEAFF. V usage is TRBV13 and J usage is TRBJ1-1, with D unclear. This CDR3 has 15 amino acids. Germline CDR1 PRHDT, CDR2 FYEKMQ (reference sequence). V lost 1 base and J 0 bases, leaving 9 bases between the germline ends. Based on the CDR3 plus reference TRBV13 and TRBJ1-1, the full variable domain is AAGVIQSPRHLIKEKRETATLKCYPIPRHDTVYWYQQGPGQDPQFLISFYEKMQSDKGSIPDRFSAQQFSDYHSELNMSSLELGDSALYFCASSLVAVMNTEAFFGQGTRLTVV.

The V and J genes are TRBV27 and TRBJ1-6; no firm D call. The V end was cut by 0 bases, the J end by 0 bases, with 9 bases between. Germline V gives CDR1 MNHEY, CDR2 SMNVEV (reference sequence). The CDR3 runs 17 residues. The CDR3 sequence is CASSLSNPSSYNSPLHF. In nucleotides, the CDR3 is TGTGCCAGCAGTTTATCGAACCCGAGCTCCTATAATTCACCCCTCCACTTT.

V usage is TRBV18 and J usage is TRBJ2-7; the D gene is possibly TRBD2 (6 bases). The V and J ends lost 3 bases and 0 bases respectively, with 15 bases between them. CDR3 length: 16 amino acids. Germline CDR1 KGHSH, CDR2 LQKENI. The CDR3, as DNA: TGTGCCAGCTCACCGCAAGGAGGGACCGCCTCCTACGAGCAGTACTTC. It yields the protein CASSPQGGTASYEQYF. Based on the CDR3 plus reference TRBV18 and TRBJ2-7, the full variable domain is NAGVMQNPRHLVRRRGQEARLRCSPMKGHSHVYWYRQLPEEGLKFMVYLQKENIIDESGMPKERFSAEFPKEGPSILRIQQVVRGDSAAYFCASSPQGGTASYEQYFGPGTRLTVT.

The chain combines TRBV20-1 with TRBJ2-1; possible D gene TRBD2, 5 bases. The CDR3 spans 14 residues. Germline V lookup: CDR1 DFQATT, CDR2 SNEGSKA (reference sequence). V was cut by 3 bases and J by 3 bases, with 12 bases left in between. CDR3 sequence: CSASLLEGYNEQFF. CDR3 in DNA: TGCAGTGCTAGTCTACTAGAGGGCTACAATGAGCAGTTCTTC.

The chain uses TRBV7-2 and TRBJ2-7; 10 positions match TRBD2. From germline, CDR1 is SGHTA and CDR2 FQGNSA. Unmatched junction bases numbered 14, after V lost 3 bases and J lost 3 bases. The length of the CDR3 is 18 residues. The CDR3 region has the DNA TGTGCCAGCAGCTTCCCCGGACTAGCGGAAAGGCCCCTCTACGAGCAGTACTTC. It specifies CASSFPGLAERPLYEQYF.

This chain links TRBV9 with TRBJ2-5; 11 bases match TRBD2. V was clipped by 0 bases and J by 4 bases; unmatched bases: 2. CDR1 SGDLS and CDR2 YYNGEE come from the germline V gene. The CDR3 covers 15 residues. The CDR3 spells CASSVAGTSGETQYF. The CDR3 bases are TGTGCCAGCAGCGTAGCAGGGACTAGCGGAGAGACCCAGTACTTC.

To note about this clone: At one end the junction does not follow the germline gene, possibly because of a read error. This rearrangement joins TRBV10-3 to TRBJ2-3; tentative D call: TRBD1 (5 bases). The V gene's germline CDR1 is ENHRY and CDR2 SYGVKD. The CDR3 covers 14 residues. The CDR3 here is CAISDRQSTDRQYF. In DNA form, the CDR3 reads TGTGCCATCAGTGATAGACAGAGCACAGATAGGCAGTATTTT.

The chain uses TRBV4-2 and TRBJ1-2; 9 bases are shared with TRBD1. With V trimmed by 4 bases and J by 8 bases, 8 bases remained unmatched. The CDR3 contains 14 residues. CDR1 is LGHNA and CDR2 is YNFKEQ in the germline V gene. The CDR3: CASSRAGTGKGYTF. The CDR3, as DNA: TGTGCCAGCAGCCGGGCCGGGACAGGGAAAGGCTACACCTTC.

This clone was seen only once. The J gene is TRBJ1-1, the V gene TRBV18; 7 bases align to TRBD1. Germline CDR1 and CDR2: KGHSH and LQKENI. The CDR3 consists of 17 residues. V shed 5 bases and J 1 base; nucleotides not matched to a gene: 13. The CDR3 DNA reads TGTGCCAGCTCAACCCCGATGGGGACAGTTCAGAACACTGAAGCTTTCTTT. Protein sequence: CASSTPMGTVQNTEAFF.

The CDR3 spells CASSRGVGARYNSPLHF. CDR3 coding DNA: TGTGCCAGCAGCCGAGGTGTTGGGGCACGATATAATTCACCCCTCCACTTT. The chain is built from TRBV6-6 and TRBJ1-6; possibly TRBD1 for D (5 bases). Germline V gives CDR1 MNHNY, CDR2 SVGAGI (reference sequence). This CDR3 is 17 amino acids long. Trimming removed 6 bases at V and 4 bases at J, with 19 bases between.

The chain links TRBV5-1 to TRBJ1-1; 9 bases match TRBD1. With 0 bases clipped from V and 5 bases from J, the junction kept 8 bases outside the gene matches. The germline V gene encodes CDR1 SGHRS and CDR2 YFSETQ. The CDR3 has 16 residues. In DNA, the CDR3 is TGCGCCAGCAGCTTGGGTCGGGGACAGGGAAGGACTGAAGCTTTCTTT. It specifies CASSLGRGQGRTEAFF.

The chain's CDR3 is CASRWGAGSDEQYF. The DNA of the CDR3 is TGCGCCAGCAGATGGGGAGCCGGTTCGGACGAGCAGTACTTC. V gene TRBV5-1 combines with J gene TRBJ2-7; a weak D match, TRBD2 (5 bases). V gave up 5 bases and J gave up 5 bases, with 17 bases separating them. The CDR3 totals 14 residues. Germline CDR1 reads SGHRS; CDR2 reads YFSETQ.

The rearrangement uses TRBV7-2 and TRBJ1-1; 8 bases are shared with TRBD1. The CDR3 length is 15 residues. The V gene end was trimmed by 2 bases and the J gene end by 10 bases; junction bases not matched to a gene: 12. Germline lookup yields CDR1 SGHTA and CDR2 FQGNSA. The CDR3 coding sequence is TGTGCCAGCAGCTTACTAGACAGGGGTATACCCGCAGCTTTCTTT. Its protein is CASSLLDRGIPAAFF. Full variable domain (remainder filled in from reference TRBV7-2 and TRBJ1-1): GAGVSQSPSNKVTEKGKDVELRCDPISGHTALYWYRQSLGQGLEFLIYFQGNSAPDKSGLPSDRFSAERTGGSVSTLTIQRTQQEDSAVYLCASSLLDRGIPAAFFGQGTRLTVV.

J is TRBJ1-5 and V is TRBV6-1; D possibly corresponds to TRBD1 (5 bases). CDR1 and CDR2 from the germline V gene are MNHNS and SASEGT. Trimming removed 2 bases from V and 0 bases from J, with 14 bases in between. CDR3 length equals 17 residues. CDR3 protein: CASSESRGGYSNQPQHF. The CDR3, as DNA: TGTGCCAGCAGTGAATCGCGGGGGGGTTATAGCAATCAGCCCCAGCATTTT.

This clone showed up just once. This rearrangement joins TRBV19 to TRBJ2-6; 8 bases map to TRBD1. V lost 1 base to trimming and J lost 3 bases; unmatched junction nucleotides: 2. The CDR3 loop spans 16 amino acids. Germline V gene data show CDR1 as LNHDA and CDR2 as SQIVND (reference sequence). This CDR3 reads CASSIGDRYGANVLTF. CDR3 DNA sequence: TGTGCCAGTAGTATAGGGGACAGGTATGGGGCCAACGTCCTGACTTTC.